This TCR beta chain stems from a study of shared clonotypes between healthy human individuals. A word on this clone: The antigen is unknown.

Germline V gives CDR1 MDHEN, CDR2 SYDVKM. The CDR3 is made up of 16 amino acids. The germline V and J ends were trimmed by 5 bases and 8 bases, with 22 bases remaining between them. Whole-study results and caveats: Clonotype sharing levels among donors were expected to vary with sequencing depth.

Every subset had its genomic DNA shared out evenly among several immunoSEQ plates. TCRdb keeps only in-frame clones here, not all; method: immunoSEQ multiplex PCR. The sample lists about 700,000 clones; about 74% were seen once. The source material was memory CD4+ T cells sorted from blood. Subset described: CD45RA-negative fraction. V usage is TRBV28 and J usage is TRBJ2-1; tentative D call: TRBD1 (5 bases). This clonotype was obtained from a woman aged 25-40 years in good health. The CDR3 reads CASSTAGPTWGDEQFF. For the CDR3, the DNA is TGTGCCAGCAGTACCGCAGGGCCCACGTGGGGCGATGAGCAGTTCTTC.